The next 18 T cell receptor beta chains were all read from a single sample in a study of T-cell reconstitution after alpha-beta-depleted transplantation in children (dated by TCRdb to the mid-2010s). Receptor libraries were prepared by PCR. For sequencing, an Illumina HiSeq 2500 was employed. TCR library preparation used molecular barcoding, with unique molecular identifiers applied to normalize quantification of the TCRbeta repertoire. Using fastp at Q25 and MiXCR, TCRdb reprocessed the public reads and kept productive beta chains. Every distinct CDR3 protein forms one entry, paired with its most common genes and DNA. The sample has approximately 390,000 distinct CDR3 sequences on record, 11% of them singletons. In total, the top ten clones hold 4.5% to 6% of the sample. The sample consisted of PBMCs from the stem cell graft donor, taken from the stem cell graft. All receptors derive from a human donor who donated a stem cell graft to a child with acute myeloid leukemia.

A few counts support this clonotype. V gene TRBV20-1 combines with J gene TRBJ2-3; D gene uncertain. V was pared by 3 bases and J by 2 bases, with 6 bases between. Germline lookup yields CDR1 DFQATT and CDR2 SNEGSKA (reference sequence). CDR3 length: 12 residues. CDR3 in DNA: TGCAGTGCTAGTCCCAACACAGATACGCAGTATTTT. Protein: CSASPNTDTQYF.

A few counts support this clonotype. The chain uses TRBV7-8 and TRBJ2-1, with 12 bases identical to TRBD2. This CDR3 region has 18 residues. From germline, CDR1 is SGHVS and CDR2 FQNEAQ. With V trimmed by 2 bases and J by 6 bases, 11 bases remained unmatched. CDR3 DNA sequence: TGTGCCAGCAGCTTACCTCAAAGACTAGCGGGAGCCCGCAATGAGCAGTTCTTC. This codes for CASSLPQRLAGARNEQFF.

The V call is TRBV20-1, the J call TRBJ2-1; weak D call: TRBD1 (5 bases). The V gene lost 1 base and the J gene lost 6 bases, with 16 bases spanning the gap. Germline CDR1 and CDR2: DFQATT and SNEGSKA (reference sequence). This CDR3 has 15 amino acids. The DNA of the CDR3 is TGCAGTGCTAGAGCCAGCAGGGCGAGAGGCAATGAGCAGTTCTTC. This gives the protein CSARASRARGNEQFF.

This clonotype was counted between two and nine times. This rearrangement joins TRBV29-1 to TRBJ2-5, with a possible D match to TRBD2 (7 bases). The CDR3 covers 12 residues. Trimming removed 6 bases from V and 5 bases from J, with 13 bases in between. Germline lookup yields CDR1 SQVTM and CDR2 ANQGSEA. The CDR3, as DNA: TGCAGCGTGCTAGAGGGGGGGGAGACCCAGTACTTC. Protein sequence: CSVLEGGETQYF.

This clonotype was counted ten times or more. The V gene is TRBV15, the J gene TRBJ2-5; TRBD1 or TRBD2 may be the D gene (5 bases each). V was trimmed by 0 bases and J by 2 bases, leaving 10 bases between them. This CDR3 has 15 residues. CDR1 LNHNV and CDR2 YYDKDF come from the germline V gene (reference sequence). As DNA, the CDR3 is TGTGCCACCAGCAGAGATCCGGGGCAGCAAGAGACCCAGTACTTC. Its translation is CATSRDPGQQETQYF.

CDR3 sequence: CASTRGFGTGGSVGDEAFF. The DNA of the CDR3 is TGTGCCAGCACGAGGGGGTTCGGGACAGGCGGGTCAGTCGGAGATGAAGCTTTCTTT. The gene calls are TRBV2 and TRBJ1-1, with 8 nucleotides matching TRBD1. The CDR3 contains 19 residues. Germline V gene data show CDR1 as SNHLY and CDR2 as FYNNEI. V shed 7 bases, J shed 7 bases, and the junction held 26 bases outside the gene matches.

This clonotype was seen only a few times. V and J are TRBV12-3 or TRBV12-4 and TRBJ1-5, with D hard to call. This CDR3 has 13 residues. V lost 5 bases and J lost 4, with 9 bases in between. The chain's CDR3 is CASSVEENQPQHF. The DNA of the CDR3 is TGTGCCAGCAGTGTAGAGGAGAATCAGCCCCAGCATTTT.

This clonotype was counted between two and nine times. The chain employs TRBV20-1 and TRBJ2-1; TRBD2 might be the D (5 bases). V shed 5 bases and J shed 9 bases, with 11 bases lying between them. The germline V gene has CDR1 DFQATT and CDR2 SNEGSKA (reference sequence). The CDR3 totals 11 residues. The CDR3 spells CSAPLRGEQFF. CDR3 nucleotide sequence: TGCAGTGCTCCGCTACGGGGTGAGCAGTTCTTC.

DNA of the CDR3: TGTGCCAGCAGCCAACTAGCGGGAGGGCCTACAGATACGCAGTATTTT. This translates into CASSQLAGGPTDTQYF. The chain joins TRBV4-2 to TRBJ2-3; 12 nucleotides line up with TRBD2. Germline V CDR1 and CDR2: LGHNA, YNFKEQ. The V segment lost 2 bases and the J segment 3 bases; nucleotides outside the gene matches: 3. This CDR3 comprises 16 residues.

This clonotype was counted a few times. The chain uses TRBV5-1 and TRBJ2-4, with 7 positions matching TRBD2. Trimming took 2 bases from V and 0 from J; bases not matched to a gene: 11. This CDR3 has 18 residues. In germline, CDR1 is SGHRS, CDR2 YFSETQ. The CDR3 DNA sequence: TGCGCCAGCAGCTTCGGGGGGAGTATCGTTGAAGCCAAAAACATTCAGTACTTC. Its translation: CASSFGGSIVEAKNIQYF.

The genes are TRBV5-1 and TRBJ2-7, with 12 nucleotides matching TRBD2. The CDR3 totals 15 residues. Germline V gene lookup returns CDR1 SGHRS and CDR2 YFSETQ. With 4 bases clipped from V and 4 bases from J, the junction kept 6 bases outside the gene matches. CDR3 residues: CASSVRLAGGYEQYF. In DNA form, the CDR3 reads TGCGCCAGCAGCGTCCGTCTAGCGGGAGGGTACGAGCAGTACTTC.

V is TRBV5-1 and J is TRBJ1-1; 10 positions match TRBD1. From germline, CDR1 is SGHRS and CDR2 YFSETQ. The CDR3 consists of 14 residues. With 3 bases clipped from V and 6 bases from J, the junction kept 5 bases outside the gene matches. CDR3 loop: CASSSRDRGPEAFF. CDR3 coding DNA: TGCGCCAGCAGCTCCCGGGACAGGGGACCTGAAGCTTTCTTT.

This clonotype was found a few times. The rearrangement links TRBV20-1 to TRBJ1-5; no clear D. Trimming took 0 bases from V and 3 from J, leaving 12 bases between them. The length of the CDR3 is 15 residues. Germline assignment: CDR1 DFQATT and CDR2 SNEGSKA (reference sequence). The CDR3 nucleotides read TGCAGTGCTAGAGACAGAGTCAGCCTCAATCAGCCCCAGCATTTT. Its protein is CSARDRVSLNQPQHF.

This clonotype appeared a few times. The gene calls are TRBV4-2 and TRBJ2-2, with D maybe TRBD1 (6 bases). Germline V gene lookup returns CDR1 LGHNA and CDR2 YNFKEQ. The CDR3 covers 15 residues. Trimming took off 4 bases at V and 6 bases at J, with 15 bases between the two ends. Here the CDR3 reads CASSRNREIAGELFF. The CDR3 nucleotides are TGTGCCAGCAGCCGGAACAGGGAAATAGCCGGGGAGCTGTTTTTT.

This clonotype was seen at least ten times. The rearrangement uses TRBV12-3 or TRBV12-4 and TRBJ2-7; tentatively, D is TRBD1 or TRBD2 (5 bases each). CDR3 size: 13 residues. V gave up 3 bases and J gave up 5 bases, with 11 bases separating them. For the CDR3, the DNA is TGTGCCAGCAGTTTTGTTAGGGGACACGAGCAGTACGTC. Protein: CASSFVRGHEQYV.

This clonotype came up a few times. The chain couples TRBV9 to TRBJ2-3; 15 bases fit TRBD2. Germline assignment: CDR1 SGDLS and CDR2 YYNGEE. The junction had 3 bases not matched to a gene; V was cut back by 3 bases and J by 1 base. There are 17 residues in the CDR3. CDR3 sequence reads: CASSGGTSGRRTDTQYF. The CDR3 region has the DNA TGTGCCAGCAGCGGGGGGACTAGCGGGAGGCGCACAGATACGCAGTATTTT. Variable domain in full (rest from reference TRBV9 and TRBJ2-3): DSGVTQTPKHLITATGQRVTLRCSPRSGDLSVYWYQQSLDQGLQFLIQYYNGEERAKGNILERFSAQQFPDLHSELNLSSLELGDSALYFCASSGGTSGRRTDTQYFGPGTRLTVL.

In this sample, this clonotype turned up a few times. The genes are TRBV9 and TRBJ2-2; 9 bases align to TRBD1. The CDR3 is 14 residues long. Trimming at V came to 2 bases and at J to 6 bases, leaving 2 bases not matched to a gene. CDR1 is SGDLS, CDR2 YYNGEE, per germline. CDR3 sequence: CASSVGQGPGELFF. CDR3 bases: TGTGCCAGCAGCGTGGGACAGGGCCCCGGGGAGCTGTTTTTT.

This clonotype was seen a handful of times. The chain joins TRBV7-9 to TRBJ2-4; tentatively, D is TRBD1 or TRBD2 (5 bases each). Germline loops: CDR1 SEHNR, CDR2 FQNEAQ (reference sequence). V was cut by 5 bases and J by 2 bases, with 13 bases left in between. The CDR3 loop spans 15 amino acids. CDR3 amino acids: CASSNLRDPKNIQYF. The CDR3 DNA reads TGTGCCAGCAGCAATCTCCGGGACCCCAAAAACATTCAGTACTTC.